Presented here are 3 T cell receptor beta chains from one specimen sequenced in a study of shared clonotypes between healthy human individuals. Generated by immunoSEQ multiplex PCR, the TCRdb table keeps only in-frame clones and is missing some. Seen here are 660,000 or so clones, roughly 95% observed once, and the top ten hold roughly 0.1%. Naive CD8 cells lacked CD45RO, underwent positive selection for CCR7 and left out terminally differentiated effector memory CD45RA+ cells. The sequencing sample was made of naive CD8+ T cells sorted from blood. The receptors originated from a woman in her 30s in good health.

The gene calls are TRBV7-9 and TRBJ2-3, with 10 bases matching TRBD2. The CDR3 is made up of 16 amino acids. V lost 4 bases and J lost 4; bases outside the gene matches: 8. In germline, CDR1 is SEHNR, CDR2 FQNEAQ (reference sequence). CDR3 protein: CASSSPVAGGPDTQYF. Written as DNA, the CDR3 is TGTGCCAGCAGCTCCCCCGTAGCGGGAGGCCCAGATACGCAGTATTTT.

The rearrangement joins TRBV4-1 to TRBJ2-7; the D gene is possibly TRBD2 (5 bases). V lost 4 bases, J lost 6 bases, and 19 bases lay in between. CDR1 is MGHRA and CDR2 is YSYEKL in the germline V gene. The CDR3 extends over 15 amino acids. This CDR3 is CASSPKGVFGGEQYF. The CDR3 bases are TGCGCCAGCAGCCCAAAGGGAGTTTTTGGCGGCGAGCAGTACTTC.

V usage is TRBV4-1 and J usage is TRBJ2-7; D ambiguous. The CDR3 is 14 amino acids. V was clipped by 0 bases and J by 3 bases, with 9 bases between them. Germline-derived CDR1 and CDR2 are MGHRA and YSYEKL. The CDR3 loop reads CASSQDSAVYEQYF. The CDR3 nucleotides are TGCGCCAGCAGCCAAGATTCCGCGGTCTACGAGCAGTACTTC.